Listed below are T cell receptor beta chains from one sample, sequenced in a study of control samples from healthy donors and cancer patients. Generated by immunoSEQ multiplex PCR, the TCRdb table keeps only in-frame clones and is missing some. The data hold some 49,000 clones, with roughly 85% observed a single time. Sequenced: PBMCs. These receptor sequences come from a woman aged 50 to 65 with lung cancer. Both conserved end residues are part of each CDR3. Fields, in order: CDR3 protein, CDR3 DNA, J gene, D gene, clone size, V gene. D genes are given only for firm matches. Size is omitted from some rows. Given values are once, few, many or a class for expanded clones.

cdr3_aa: CASSTPGQGLGEQYF
cdr3_nt: TGTGCCAGTAGTACCCCGGGACAGGGATTGGGCGAGCAGTACTTC
j_call: TRBJ2-7
d_call: TRBD1
clone_size: .
v_call: TRBV19

cdr3_aa: CASSSTAEQGRAGNQPQHF
cdr3_nt: TGTGCCAGCAGTTCCACAGCGGAACAGGGACGAGCGGGCAATCAGCCCCAGCATTTT
j_call: TRBJ1-5
d_call: .
clone_size: .
v_call: TRBV28

cdr3_aa: CASSQGPGGAGYGYTF
cdr3_nt: TGTGCCAGCAGCCAAGGCCCTGGGGGCGCGGGCTATGGCTACACCTTC
j_call: TRBJ1-2
d_call: .
clone_size: few
v_call: TRBV4-2

cdr3_aa: CATSERGAADTQYF
cdr3_nt: TGTGCCACCAGTGAAAGAGGGGCTGCAGATACGCAGTATTTT
j_call: TRBJ2-3
d_call: .
clone_size: few
v_call: TRBV24-1

cdr3_aa: CASSQRGLETQYF
cdr3_nt: TGTGCCAGCAGCCAAAGGGGGTTAGAGACCCAGTACTTC
j_call: TRBJ2-5
d_call: .
clone_size: .
v_call: TRBV3-1/TRBV3-2

cdr3_aa: CASSRSDGQETQYF
cdr3_nt: TGTGCCAGCTCGCGGTCAGACGGGCAAGAGACCCAGTACTTC
j_call: TRBJ2-5
d_call: .
clone_size: .
v_call: TRBV18

cdr3_aa: CASSLAGINQPQHF
cdr3_nt: TGTGCCAGCAGCTTAGCCGGAATCAATCAGCCCCAGCATTTT
j_call: TRBJ1-5
d_call: .
clone_size: .
v_call: TRBV7-2

cdr3_aa: CASYRGLNTEAFF
cdr3_nt: TGTGCCAGCTACCGCGGGTTGAACACTGAAGCTTTCTTT
j_call: TRBJ1-1
d_call: .
clone_size: .
v_call: TRBV28

cdr3_aa: CASGTGTGVNYGYTF
cdr3_nt: TGTGCCAGCGGCACCGGGACAGGAGTTAACTATGGCTACACCTTC
j_call: TRBJ1-2
d_call: TRBD1
clone_size: .
v_call: TRBV6-5

cdr3_aa: CASSQVSHEQYF
cdr3_nt: TGTGCCAGCAGCCAAGTGAGCCACGAGCAGTACTTC
j_call: TRBJ2-7
d_call: .
clone_size: .
v_call: TRBV3-1/TRBV3-2

cdr3_aa: CASSILRGRGHLGWTEAFF
cdr3_nt: TGTGCCAGTAGTATATTACGGGGCAGGGGGCACTTAGGGTGGACTGAAGCTTTCTTT
j_call: TRBJ1-1
d_call: TRBD1
clone_size: .
v_call: TRBV19

cdr3_aa: CASSPTGTNEAFF
cdr3_nt: TGTGCCAGCAGCCCAACGGGGACCAATGAAGCTTTCTTT
j_call: TRBJ1-1
d_call: .
clone_size: .
v_call: TRBV5-4

cdr3_aa: CASSLETGTLYEQYF
cdr3_nt: TGTGCCAGCAGCTTAGAAACCGGGACACTCTACGAGCAGTACTTC
j_call: TRBJ2-7
d_call: .
clone_size: .
v_call: TRBV7-9

cdr3_aa: CASSDGQGLGYTF
cdr3_nt: TGTGCCAGCAGCGATGGACAGGGACTTGGCTACACCTTC
j_call: TRBJ1-2
d_call: TRBD1
clone_size: .
v_call: TRBV6-6

cdr3_aa: CASSFQGPSYNEQFF
cdr3_nt: TGTGCCAGCAGTTTTCAGGGGCCCTCCTACAATGAGCAGTTCTTC
j_call: TRBJ2-1
d_call: .
clone_size: .
v_call: TRBV27

cdr3_aa: CASSPITRQDTQYF
cdr3_nt: TGTGCCAGCAGTCCGATCACAAGGCAAGATACGCAGTATTTT
j_call: TRBJ2-3
d_call: .
clone_size: once
v_call: TRBV6-2/TRBV6-3

cdr3_aa: CASSKGRTGTIATNEKLFF
cdr3_nt: TGTGCCAGCAGCAAAGGTCGGACAGGTACCATTGCAACTAATGAAAAACTGTTTTTT
j_call: TRBJ1-4
d_call: TRBD1
clone_size: .
v_call: TRBV7-9

cdr3_aa: CATSDIEPRGTQYF
cdr3_nt: TGTGCCACCAGTGATATTGAGCCTAGAGGGACCCAGTACTTC
j_call: TRBJ2-5
d_call: .
clone_size: .
v_call: TRBV24-1

cdr3_aa: CASSILASTYNEQFF
cdr3_nt: TGTGCCAGTAGTATACTAGCGAGTACCTACAATGAGCAGTTCTTC
j_call: TRBJ2-1
d_call: .
clone_size: .
v_call: TRBV19

cdr3_aa: CASSLSRDSYEQYF
cdr3_nt: TGTGCCAGCAGTTTATCGCGGGACAGCTACGAGCAGTACTTC
j_call: TRBJ2-7
d_call: .
clone_size: .
v_call: TRBV27

cdr3_aa: CASSSSGTVNSPLHF
cdr3_nt: TGCGCCAGCAGCTCGTCGGGGACAGTTAATTCACCCCTCCACTTT
j_call: TRBJ1-6
d_call: TRBD1
clone_size: .
v_call: TRBV5-1

cdr3_aa: CASSSTGPPEAFF
cdr3_nt: TGTGCCAGCAGTTCGACAGGGCCCCCTGAAGCTTTCTTT
j_call: TRBJ1-1
d_call: TRBD1
clone_size: .
v_call: TRBV28

cdr3_aa: CASSLGLSYTQYF
cdr3_nt: TGTGCCAGCAGTTTAGGACTGTCGTATACGCAGTATTTT
j_call: TRBJ2-3
d_call: .
clone_size: .
v_call: TRBV12-3/TRBV12-4

cdr3_aa: CASSRQAYSSGNTIYF
cdr3_nt: TGTGCCAGCAGTAGACAGGCGTACTCCTCTGGAAACACCATATATTTT
j_call: TRBJ1-3
d_call: .
clone_size: .
v_call: TRBV27

cdr3_aa: CASSQEVGANVLTF
cdr3_nt: TGTGCCAGCAGCCAGGAAGTCGGGGCCAACGTCCTGACTTTC
j_call: TRBJ2-6
d_call: .
clone_size: .
v_call: TRBV14

cdr3_aa: CASSLFDRGFDQPQHF
cdr3_nt: TGTGCCAGCAGCTTGTTCGACAGGGGTTTTGATCAGCCCCAGCATTTT
j_call: TRBJ1-5
d_call: TRBD1
clone_size: .
v_call: TRBV5-6

cdr3_aa: CATSRDGVVEGGNTEAFF
cdr3_nt: TGTGCCACCAGCAGAGATGGGGTGGTGGAAGGGGGGAACACTGAAGCTTTCTTT
j_call: TRBJ1-1
d_call: .
clone_size: once
v_call: TRBV15

cdr3_aa: CATSDPTEGLDQPQHF
cdr3_nt: TGTGCCACCAGTGACCCGACAGAGGGGTTAGATCAGCCCCAGCATTTT
j_call: TRBJ1-5
d_call: .
clone_size: medium-sized
v_call: TRBV24-1

cdr3_aa: CASSLGVTGPYGYTF
cdr3_nt: TGTGCCAGCAGCTTAGGGGTGACAGGGCCCTATGGCTACACCTTC
j_call: TRBJ1-2
d_call: TRBD1
clone_size: .
v_call: TRBV7-8

cdr3_aa: CAWRTTGGTGELFF
cdr3_nt: TGTGCCTGGAGGACGACAGGGGGAACCGGGGAGCTGTTTTTT
j_call: TRBJ2-2
d_call: TRBD1
clone_size: .
v_call: TRBV30